A single sample gave rise to the 20 T cell receptor beta chains below, sequenced in a study of T-cell memory formation after mild COVID-19. Using its own MiXCR run on the 5' RACE reads, TCRdb lists one record per CDR3 protein. The table shows a few hundred thousand distinct CDR3 sequences, with around 15% occurring only once. What was sequenced was PBMCs or a T cell subset sorted from them (not recorded which). The receptors here all came from a man aged 18 to 30 who had mild COVID-19 (a few samples of this study predate the infection). Cell type and time point are not known.

This clonotype was recorded at least ten times. This chain uses TRBV12-3 or TRBV12-4 with TRBJ1-5; D not certain. With 6 bases removed from V and 4 bases from J, the gap between germline ends came to 7 bases. The CDR3 loop spans 12 amino acids. This chain's CDR3 is CASSLGNQPQHF. In DNA form, the CDR3 reads TGTGCCAGCAGCTTGGGGAATCAGCCCCAGCATTTT.

This clonotype was counted only a few times. V gene TRBV29-1 combines with J gene TRBJ1-2, with D unclear. From germline, CDR1 is SQVTM and CDR2 ANQGSEA. The CDR3 has 13 amino acids. Trimming removed 5 bases from V and 2 bases from J, with 12 bases in between. Written as DNA, the CDR3 is TGCAGCGTTCGGGCAGCGAACAACTATGGCTACACCTTC. Its protein is CSVRAANNYGYTF.

This clonotype has only a few counts. The chain uses TRBV12-3 or TRBV12-4 and TRBJ2-5; 11 nucleotides align to TRBD2. V lost 5 bases, J lost 1 base, and 6 bases stayed unmatched. The CDR3 has 16 residues. The CDR3 DNA follows: TGTGCCAGCAGTGCTCCCGGGACTAGCGGCCAAGAGACCCAGTACTTC. It specifies CASSAPGTSGQETQYF.

A few counts support this clonotype. V usage is TRBV4-2 and J usage is TRBJ1-4; no definite D call. The CDR3 extends over 13 amino acids. V shed 1 base and J shed 8 bases, with 8 bases lying between them. Germline V CDR1 and CDR2: LGHNA, YNFKEQ. The CDR3, as DNA: TGTGCCAGCAGCCAAGGGGGAAAAGAAAAACTGTTTTTT. Residues: CASSQGGKEKLFF.

This chain connects TRBV11-2 to TRBJ2-1; D may match TRBD1 or TRBD2 (5 bases each). This CDR3 is 11 amino acids long. Looked up from germline, CDR1 is SGHAT and CDR2 is FQNNGV. The germline V and J ends were trimmed by 5 bases and 11 bases, with 10 bases remaining between them. CDR3 in DNA: TGTGCCAGCAGCCCTTGGGGGAAGCAGTTCTTC. Amino acids: CASSPWGKQFF.

This clonotype was found many times. The chain couples TRBV7-9 to TRBJ2-1; 11 bases line up with TRBD1. The trim removed 5 bases at V and 15 bases at J, leaving 9 bases unmatched. The CDR3 extends over 13 amino acids. Germline assignment: CDR1 SEHNR and CDR2 FQNEAQ (reference sequence). CDR3 bases: TGTGCCAGCAGCCTCAACCTTGGACAGGGGGCGTTCTTC. This codes for CASSLNLGQGAFF.

This clonotype was counted many times. The gene calls are TRBV5-1 and TRBJ2-3, with D uncertain. V gave up 4 bases and J gave up 0 bases, with 12 bases separating them. CDR1 and CDR2 (germline): SGHRS, YFSETQ. This CDR3 has 15 amino acids. In DNA form, the CDR3 reads TGCGCCAGCAGCCCTGGACGGTTTAGCACAGATACGCAGTATTTT. Amino acids: CASSPGRFSTDTQYF.

This clonotype was observed a few times. The V call is TRBV29-1, the J call TRBJ1-5; no clear D. The germline V gene encodes CDR1 SQVTM and CDR2 ANQGSEA. CDR3 size: 12 residues. V was shortened by 4 bases and J by 4 bases, with 8 bases between the two germline ends. The CDR3 DNA is TGCAGCGTTGGGGCGGAAAATCAGCCCCAGCATTTT. Translating it yields CSVGAENQPQHF.

The rearrangement uses TRBV7-3 and TRBJ2-1, with a tentative D call TRBD1 (5 bases). CDR3 size: 15 residues. The V gene lost 3 bases and the J gene lost 2 bases, with 11 bases spanning the gap. Germline loops: CDR1 SGHTA, CDR2 FQGTGA. DNA for the CDR3: TGTGCCAGCAGCTTGGGGCAACCCGCCTACAATGAGCAGTTCTTC. Translating it yields CASSLGQPAYNEQFF.

This chain joins TRBV6-6 and TRBJ1-5; D is unclear. Per the germline V gene, CDR1 is MNHNY and CDR2 is SVGAGI (reference sequence). Trimming shortened V by 6 bases and J by 5 bases, and 20 bases separated the two germline ends. The CDR3 contains 16 residues. The CDR3 coding sequence is TGTGCCAGCAGCCCCGGGATGTGGGTGCTCGATCAGCCCCAGCATTTT. Translation gives CASSPGMWVLDQPQHF.

This clonotype was detected a few times. This chain uses TRBV5-1 with TRBJ1-5; tentative D call: TRBD1 (6 bases). The CDR3 runs to 13 residues. From germline, CDR1 is SGHRS and CDR2 YFSETQ. V was cut by 5 bases and J by 4 bases, with 10 bases left in between. CDR3 DNA: TGCGCCAGCAGGGGGGGGCAGAATCAGCCCCAGCATTTT. Translating it yields CASRGGQNQPQHF.

The rearrangement uses TRBV18 and TRBJ1-1, with D perhaps matching TRBD1 (6 bases). V dropped 6 bases and J dropped 3 bases, with 11 bases sitting between them. This CDR3 contains 13 residues. CDR1 and CDR2 from the germline V gene are KGHSH and LQKENI. The CDR3 loop is CASSRDRYTEAFF. CDR3 sequence (DNA): TGTGCCAGCTCGCGAGACAGGTACACTGAAGCTTTCTTT.

V and J are TRBV7-9 and TRBJ1-4; maybe TRBD1 (6 bases). CDR1 and CDR2 (germline): SEHNR, FQNEAQ (reference sequence). Between the trimmed V and J ends, which lost 4 bases and 5 bases, there was a span of 14 bases. This CDR3 region has 15 residues. CDR3 loop: CASSSLWGRNEKLFF. The CDR3 bases are TGTGCCAGCAGCTCCCTTTGGGGGCGAAATGAAAAACTGTTTTTT.

The chain uses TRBV29-1 and TRBJ2-3, with 9 bases matching TRBD2. Unmatched junction bases numbered 10, after V lost 5 bases and J lost 7 bases. This CDR3 region has 14 residues. Germline lookup yields CDR1 SQVTM and CDR2 ANQGSEA. In nucleotides, the CDR3 is TGCAGCGTTTCCGGGGCTAGCGGGGCCTATACGCAGTATTTT. This encodes CSVSGASGAYTQYF.

The V gene is TRBV4-3, the J gene TRBJ2-2, with 10 bases aligning to TRBD1. The V and J ends lost 3 bases and 10 bases, in that order; junction bases with no gene match: 11. Germline lookup yields CDR1 LGHNA and CDR2 YSLEER. The CDR3 has 16 amino acids. CDR3 in DNA: TGCGCCAGCAGCCAGGGTCCGGGACAGGGGTTCCAGGAGCTGTTTTTT. This gives the protein CASSQGPGQGFQELFF.

The chain links TRBV7-9 to TRBJ2-3; D may correspond to TRBD1 or TRBD2 (5 bases each). Germline V lookup: CDR1 SEHNR, CDR2 FQNEAQ (reference sequence). The CDR3 length is 16 residues. Trimming removed 5 bases from V and 6 bases from J, with 21 bases in between. The CDR3 DNA sequence: TGTGCCAGCAGCCCGGTCGGGGCCGTGGGTGCGGATACGCAGTATTTT. This gives the protein CASSPVGAVGADTQYF.

This clonotype was seen ten or more times. The gene calls are TRBV4-3 and TRBJ2-4; D not resolved. Deletions cut 0 bases from V and 3 bases from J, with 12 bases between. Per germline, CDR1 LGHNA and CDR2 YSLEER. The CDR3 runs 16 residues. CDR3 bases: TGCGCCAGCAGCCAAGATCCTGACGGTAGCAAAAACATTCAGTACTTC. It encodes CASSQDPDGSKNIQYF.

The rearrangement links TRBV27 to TRBJ1-1; the D gene is possibly TRBD1 (5 bases). The CDR3 extends over 14 amino acids. Germline CDR1 MNHEY, CDR2 SMNVEV (reference sequence). Trimming took off 2 bases at V and 8 bases at J, with 15 bases between the two ends. This chain's CDR3 is CASSLLGGGAEAFF. For the CDR3, the DNA is TGTGCCAGCAGTTTACTTGGTGGCGGGGCAGAAGCTTTCTTT.

This clonotype has more than one count but fewer than ten. The CDR3 sequence is CASIGGGYNEQFF. CDR3 coding DNA: TGTGCCAGCATCGGTGGGGGGTACAATGAGCAGTTCTTC. The genes are TRBV6-2 or TRBV6-3 and TRBJ2-1; D is perhaps TRBD2 (6 bases). The CDR3 is made up of 13 amino acids. V lost 7 bases to trimming and J lost 4 bases, with 11 bases between them. CDR1 and CDR2 from the germline V gene are MNHEY and SVGEGT.

This clonotype has at least ten counts. The genes are TRBV6-2 or TRBV6-3 and TRBJ1-6, with 8 bases matching TRBD1. The germline gives CDR1 MNHEY, CDR2 SVGEGT. This CDR3 is 13 amino acids long. J gave up 7 bases and V 7 bases, and 3 bases lay outside the gene matches. CDR3 bases: TGTGCCAGCACCCGACAGGGGAATTCACCCCTCCACTTT. This sequence encodes CASTRQGNSPLHF.